These 17 T cell receptor beta chains were all obtained from the same sample, sequenced in a study of T cells after yellow fever vaccination. TCRdb re-called the 5' RACE reads through MiXCR, storing one row per CDR3 protein. This sample has just under 600,000 distinct CDR3 sequences, with about 13% found just once. The specimen comprised PBMCs, sampled on the day of the yellow fever booster vaccination. The receptors stem from a man younger than 40 who received the YFV17D yellow fever vaccine.

This clonotype was recorded at least ten times. The chain uses TRBV6-1 and TRBJ2-3; D ambiguous. Germline V CDR1 and CDR2: MNHNS, SASEGT. The length of the CDR3 is 13 residues. V was clipped by 6 bases and J by 6 bases, with 13 bases between them. In DNA form, the CDR3 reads TGTGCCAGCAGGATACCGGCCGGCGATACGCAGTATTTT. This translates into CASRIPAGDTQYF.

The V and J genes are TRBV7-3 and TRBJ2-1, with TRBD2 matching over 10 bases. The CDR3 is 17 amino acids. Germline V CDR1 and CDR2: SGHTA, FQGTGA. The ends lost 5 bases at V and 9 bases at J; junction bases unmatched: 16. The CDR3 DNA sequence: TGTGCCAGCAGCCCCTTTACCCCTAGCGGGAGAAGACCTGAGCAGTTCTTC. Translated: CASSPFTPSGRRPEQFF.

The CDR3 DNA sequence: TGCAGTGCTAGAGATACGAGACAACCGCCCAATTCACCCCTCCACTTT. It specifies CSARDTRQPPNSPLHF. V gene TRBV20-1 combines with J gene TRBJ1-6; no reliable D call. CDR1 is DFQATT, CDR2 SNEGSKA, per germline (reference sequence). The V end lost 0 bases, the J end lost 7 bases, and 16 bases lay between the germline ends. The CDR3 is made up of 16 amino acids.

This clonotype was found a few times. This chain links TRBV7-9 with TRBJ2-7, with 8 bases that match TRBD1. With V trimmed by 3 bases and J by 0 bases, 4 bases remained unmatched. The CDR3 is 15 residues long. The germline CDR1 and CDR2 sequences are SEHNR and FQNEAQ (reference sequence). The CDR3 DNA sequence: TGTGCCAGCAGCTTTGCCCAGGGGGCCTCCTACGAGCAGTACTTC. Its translation: CASSFAQGASYEQYF. Supplemented by reference TRBV7-9 and TRBJ2-7, the full variable domain reads DTGVSQNPRHKITKRGQNVTFRCDPISEHNRLYWYRQTLGQGPEFLTYFQNEAQLEKSRLLSDRFSAERPKGSFSTLEIQRTEQGDSAMYLCASSFAQGASYEQYFGPGTRLTVT.

V is TRBV12-3 or TRBV12-4 and J is TRBJ2-2, with unresolved D. V was clipped by 5 bases and J by 1 base, with 8 bases between them. The length of the CDR3 is 14 residues. Here the CDR3 reads CASSVVKNTGELFF. CDR3 bases: TGTGCCAGCAGTGTGGTTAAGAACACCGGGGAGCTGTTTTTT.

This clonotype was observed a few times. The V gene is TRBV30, the J gene TRBJ1-5; D not resolved. CDR1 GTSNPN and CDR2 SVGIG come from the germline V gene (reference sequence). The CDR3 is 13 amino acids. Trimming removed 4 bases at V and 4 bases at J, with 11 bases between. The CDR3 DNA sequence: TGTGCCTGGACAGCGAGCAGAAATCAGCCCCAGCATTTT. Translating it yields CAWTASRNQPQHF.

This clonotype came up a few times. The chain is built from TRBV7-9 and TRBJ2-2; no definite D call. V dropped 7 bases and J dropped 6 bases, with 6 bases sitting between them. Germline values: CDR1 SEHNR, CDR2 FQNEAQ (reference sequence). CDR3 length: 11 residues. The CDR3 sequence is CASNLAGELFF. For the CDR3, the DNA is TGTGCCAGCAACCTCGCCGGGGAGCTGTTTTTT.

Only a few counts were recorded for this clonotype. This chain joins TRBV27 and TRBJ2-3; D unclear. CDR3 length: 15 residues. The V and J ends lost 8 bases and 0 bases respectively, with 15 bases between them. Germline values: CDR1 MNHEY, CDR2 SMNVEV (reference sequence). CDR3 loop: CASAFWAISTDTQYF. The CDR3 nucleotides read TGTGCCAGCGCCTTTTGGGCAATTAGCACAGATACGCAGTATTTT.

This clonotype was counted at least ten times. The chain uses TRBV21-1 and TRBJ2-1; TRBD1 is the table's D call and was not checked against the DNA. TRBV21-1 counts as a pseudogene. This CDR3 is built from 16 residues. The CDR3 spells CASSTRGGASYNEQFF. In nucleotides, the CDR3 is TGTGCCAGCAGCACTCGGGGCGGGGCCTCCTACAATGAGCAGTTCTTC.

This sequence joins TRBV24-1 and TRBJ2-1; either TRBD1 or TRBD2 may fit D (5 bases each). V was pared by 5 bases and J by 5 bases, with 12 bases between. CDR3 length: 14 residues. CDR1 is KGHDR, CDR2 SFDVKD, per germline. CDR3 sequence: CATSGGVINNEQFF. The CDR3 DNA reads TGTGCCACCAGTGGAGGGGTGATAAACAATGAGCAGTTCTTC.

This chain uses TRBV7-2 with TRBJ1-6; D possibly corresponds to TRBD1 (5 bases). The V and J ends lost 1 base and 6 bases respectively, with 16 bases between them. Germline values: CDR1 SGHTA, CDR2 FQGNSA. This CDR3 contains 17 residues. This chain's CDR3 is CASSLGGGGMGNSPLHF. In DNA form, the CDR3 reads TGTGCCAGCAGCTTAGGTGGGGGAGGAATGGGTAATTCACCCCTCCACTTT.

In its sample, this clonotype was seen a few times. J is TRBJ2-1 and V is TRBV4-1, with D unresolved. Looked up from germline, CDR1 is MGHRA and CDR2 is YSYEKL. Trimming took off 3 bases at V and 0 bases at J, with 9 bases between the two ends. The CDR3 is made up of 15 amino acids. CDR3 protein: CASSQSISSYNEQFF. CDR3 DNA: TGCGCCAGCAGCCAGTCGATTTCCTCCTACAATGAGCAGTTCTTC.

Only a few counts were recorded for this clonotype. V usage is TRBV15 and J usage is TRBJ2-2, with D possibly being TRBD1 (5 bases). The CDR3 extends over 15 amino acids. The V end lost 4 bases, the J end lost 9 bases, and 18 bases lay between the germline ends. CDR1 LNHNV and CDR2 YYDKDF come from the germline V gene (reference sequence). This CDR3 reads CATSKVVGSDRELFF. CDR3 DNA: TGTGCCACCAGCAAAGTGGTCGGTTCGGACAGGGAGCTGTTTTTT.

V and J are TRBV20-1 and TRBJ2-1; D tentatively fits TRBD1 or TRBD2 (6 bases each). V lost 6 bases, J lost 7 bases, and 16 bases lay in between. Germline CDR1 reads DFQATT; CDR2 reads SNEGSKA (reference sequence). CDR3 size: 13 residues. Here the CDR3 reads CSALRGPQNEQFF. The CDR3 DNA follows: TGCAGTGCCCTCCGGGGGCCTCAAAATGAGCAGTTCTTC.

This clonotype was counted a few times. This rearrangement joins TRBV12-3 or TRBV12-4 to TRBJ2-1, with D hard to call. V dropped 7 bases and J dropped 8 bases, with 15 bases sitting between them. This CDR3 has 13 residues. CDR3 amino acids: CASTQSPLDEQFF. As DNA, the CDR3 is TGTGCCAGCACCCAATCCCCCTTGGATGAGCAGTTCTTC.

This chain connects TRBV5-1 to TRBJ2-3; D is perhaps TRBD1 (5 bases). The CDR3 has 16 amino acids. V shed 5 bases and J shed 2 bases, with 18 bases lying between them. Per germline, CDR1 SGHRS and CDR2 YFSETQ. This CDR3 reads CASRKPTVTVTDTQYF. CDR3 sequence (DNA): TGCGCCAGCAGAAAACCGACAGTGACCGTCACAGATACGCAGTATTTT.

The rearrangement joins TRBV7-6 to TRBJ1-6; D unclear. Germline values: CDR1 SGHVS, CDR2 FNYEAQ. Trimming shortened V by 5 bases and J by 5 bases, and 10 bases separated the two germline ends. The CDR3 runs to 14 residues. This CDR3 is CASSPGRDNSPLHF. DNA for the CDR3: TGTGCCAGCAGCCCTGGACGGGATAATTCACCCCTCCACTTT.